The T cell receptor (beta chain) described here comes from a study of spatial heterogeneity in lung cancer. Study details: The 55 to 90 donors had untreated early-stage non-small cell lung cancer. Among detected sequences, beta-chain ones consistently exceeded alpha-chain ones in number.

Described time point: blood at routine non-recurrence follow-up after resection. Researchers sequenced whole RNA taken from tumor, nontumor lung or frozen PBMC without sorting. Unique molecular identifiers tagged every individual TCR cDNA molecule. One entry per CDR3 protein, called by TCRdb with MiXCR from the 5' RACE reads. The table lists 40,000 to 50,000 distinct CDR3 sequences, over 9.5% of them singletons. V lost 8 bases to trimming and J lost 1 base, with 14 bases between them. CDR1 and CDR2 (germline): SQVTM, ANQGSEA. The CDR3 is 13 residues long. The specimen comprised PBMCs, sampled at follow-up. The receptor was derived from a female donor with early-stage non-small cell lung cancer. V and J are TRBV29-1 and TRBJ1-1; D is uncertain. Here the CDR3 reads CSSREGGNTEAFF. CDR3 bases: TGCAGCTCGCGAGAGGGAGGGAACACTGAAGCTTTCTTT.